A selection of T cell receptor beta chains follows, all from one sample in a study of shared T cell receptors in the human thymus. The repertoire was sequenced with immunoSEQ multiplex PCR; TCRdb's copy has only in-frame clones and lacks some. The sample consists of more than 300,000 clones, more than 85% of them appearing once. The material sequenced was thymocytes. The origin of the receptors is a human donor. Each CDR3 is given with its conserved first and last residue. D genes are given only for firm matches. The listing skips clone size in some rows; elsewhere it reads once, few, many or a size class.

NA | TRBD1 | TRBJ1-5 | TRBV28 | TGTGCCAGCAGTTTCTACGGGACAGGGGGTAGGAGCAATCAGCCCCAGCATTTT | CASSFYGTGGRSNQPQHF
NA | NA | TRBJ1-1 | TRBV20-1 | TGCAGTGCTTTCAGGGCTGAAGCTTTCTTT | CSAFRAEAFF
NA | NA | TRBJ1-4 | TRBV5-6 | TGTGCCAGCAGCGTGCTGGACGGACCCTATAATGAAAAACTGTTTTTT | CASSVLDGPYNEKLFF
NA | NA | TRBJ2-1 | TRBV19 | TGTGCCAGTAGTACCCCCCGACTCCGCGGGCAGTTCTTC | CASSTPRLRGQFF
NA | NA | TRBJ1-2 | TRBV6-1 | TGTGCCAGCAAGGGTACAGCGTTCGATTACTATGGCTACACCTTC | CASKGTAFDYYGYTF
NA | TRBD2 | TRBJ2-5 | TRBV7-2 | TGTGCCAGCAGCTTAAGGCGGTCGGCTAGCGGGATGAGGGAGACCCAGTACTTC | CASSLRRSASGMRETQYF
NA | TRBD2 | TRBJ2-3 | TRBV7-9 | TGTGCCAGCAGCTTGTTCCGGGAGGGCCTTAAAACAGATACGCAGTATTTT | CASSLFREGLKTDTQYF
NA | TRBD1 | TRBJ2-5 | TRBV6-5 | TGTGCCAGCAGTTACTCGTCCCAGGGGGCAGGAGAGACCCAGTACTTC | CASSYSSQGAGETQYF
NA | TRBD2 | TRBJ2-1 | TRBV6-5 | TGTGCCAGCAGTACTAGCGGTTCCTACAATGAGCAGTTCTTC | CASSTSGSYNEQFF
NA | TRBD2 | TRBJ2-5 | TRBV11-3 | TGTGCCAGCAGCAGGGGGGAGCGGGAGACTGAGACCCAGTACTTC | CASSRGERETETQYF
NA | TRBD2 | TRBJ2-3 | TRBV5-8 | TGTGCCAGCCGCGGGAGTCCTCGCACAGATACGCAGTATTTT | CASRGSPRTDTQYF
once | TRBD2 | TRBJ2-1 | TRBV4-3 | TGCGCCAGCAGCCAAGGGCCTAGCGGGACGTCAAAAAGCTCCTACAATGAGCAGTTCTTC | CASSQGPSGTSKSSYNEQFF
NA | NA | TRBJ2-1 | TRBV29-1 | TGCAGCGTTGGGGACCCCATCAGCTCCTACAATGAGCAGTTCTTC | CSVGDPISSYNEQFF
NA | NA | TRBJ1-1 | TRBV4-1 | TGCGCCAGCAGCCGCAAAGGGGACCTGAACACTGAAGCTTTCTTT | CASSRKGDLNTEAFF
NA | NA | TRBJ1-5 | TRBV5-8 | TGTGCCAGCAGCTCAAACGACAGGCGGGGGAATAGCAATCAGCCCCAGCATTTT | CASSSNDRRGNSNQPQHF
NA | TRBD1 | TRBJ2-1 | TRBV28 | TGTGCCAGCAGTTACGCCCAGGGGGCCACCCACAATGAGCAGTTCTTC | CASSYAQGATHNEQFF
NA | NA | TRBJ2-5 | TRBV27 | TGTGCCAGCAGTTTGGCGGGGCTCCGAACCCAGTACTTC | CASSLAGLRTQYF
NA | NA | TRBJ2-1 | TRBV28 | TGTGCCAGCACCCCCGGGTACAGATACAATGAGCAGTTCTTC | CASTPGYRYNEQFF
NA | TRBD2 | TRBJ2-3 | TRBV29-1 | TGCAGCGTTCCCGGGACTAGCGGGAGGTGGGTCACAGATACGCAGTATTTT | CSVPGTSGRWVTDTQYF
NA | NA | TRBJ1-2 | TRBV4-3 | TGCTCCCCTCATGGCTACACCTTC | CSPHGYTF
NA | TRBD1 | TRBJ1-1 | TRBV27 | TGTGCCAGCACAGGGGGCGGAGAGGCTTTCTTT | CASTGGGEAFF
once | NA | TRBJ2-2 | TRBV28 | TGTGCCAGCAGAGTGGGCGGGACCAACACCGGGGAGCTGTTTTTT | CASRVGGTNTGELFF
NA | NA | TRBJ2-1 | TRBV11-1 | TGTGCCAGCAGCCACCACTCCCGGAATGAGCAGTTCTTC | CASSHHSRNEQFF
few | TRBD2 | TRBJ2-2 | TRBV25-1 | TGTGCCAGCAGGACTAGCGGGAACACCGGGGAGCTGTTTTTT | CASRTSGNTGELFF
NA | NA | TRBJ2-3 | TRBV6-1 | TGTGCCAGCCCGAGTGGGTGGCGGGGCACAGATACGCAGTATTTT | CASPSGWRGTDTQYF
NA | NA | TRBJ2-2 | TRBV4-1 | TGCGCCAGCAGCCAAGTACCCACAGGGAAAGTATCCGGGGAGCTGTTTTTT | CASSQVPTGKVSGELFF
NA | TRBD1 | TRBJ2-2 | TRBV15 | TGTGCCACCAGCAGAGATCAGGGACAGGTGGGCACCGGGGAGCTGTTTTTT | CATSRDQGQVGTGELFF
NA | TRBD1 | TRBJ2-1 | TRBV27 | TGTGCCGTCCAATCTCGCCGGGACAGATCATACAATGAGCAGTTCTTC | CAVQSRRDRSYNEQFF
NA | NA | TRBJ1-1 | TRBV9 | TGTGCCAGCAGCGTCGACTTGGGAACGCCGGCTGAAGCTTTCTTT | CASSVDLGTPAEAFF
NA | NA | TRBJ2-5 | TRBV7-2 | TGTGCCAGCAGCGCTTACCAGCGGGCCCACGGGGAGACCCAGTACTTC | CASSAYQRAHGETQYF
once | TRBD1 | TRBJ2-6 | TRBV18 | TGTGCCAGCTCACCAGGCCGGGACAGGGGGTACTCTGGGGCCAACGTCCTGACTTTC | CASSPGRDRGYSGANVLTF
NA | NA | TRBJ1-4 | TRBV5-6 | TGTGCCAGCAGCTTGGAGGAGGGGGAAACTAATGAAAAACTGTTTTTT | CASSLEEGETNEKLFF
NA | NA | TRBJ1-2 | TRBV4-2 | TGTGCCAGCAGCCAAGGAGGGGCGCCTAACTATGGCTACACCTTC | CASSQGGAPNYGYTF
NA | TRBD2 | TRBJ2-7 | TRBV13 | TGTGCCAGCAGCTCAGAGTGGGGGAGGGACGAGCAGTACTTC | CASSSEWGRDEQYF
few | TRBD1 | TRBJ1-1 | TRBV27 | TGTGCCAGCAGCAGACAGGGGAACACTGAAGCTTTCTTT | CASSRQGNTEAFF